This T cell receptor (beta chain) was found in a study of blood T cell repertoires in COVID-19. J was trimmed by 4 bases and V by 0 bases; bases with no gene match: 3. Germline assignment: CDR1 SGHVS and CDR2 FQNEAQ. This CDR3 comprises 15 residues. One Seattle source followed patients from active infection through their disease course. Sequenced by immunoSEQ multiplex PCR; TCRdb stores in-frame clones only, minus some. The sample consists of a few hundred thousand clones, 90% of them appearing once. The chain links TRBV7-8 to TRBJ1-2; 9 bases fit TRBD1. The source material was peripheral blood. The clonotype comes from a woman aged 55-69 years with COVID-19, enrolled during active disease. This CDR3 is CASSLAGQGSYGYTF. The DNA of the CDR3 is TGTGCCAGCAGCTTAGCGGGACAGGGTAGCTATGGCTACACCTTC. Together with reference TRBV7-8 and TRBJ1-2, the CDR3 gives the full variable domain: GAGVSQSPRYKVAKRGQDVALRCDPISGHVSLFWYQQALGQGPEFLTYFQNEAQLDKSGLPSDRFFAERPEGSVSTLKIQRTQQEDSAVYLCASSLAGQGSYGYTFGSGTRLTVV.